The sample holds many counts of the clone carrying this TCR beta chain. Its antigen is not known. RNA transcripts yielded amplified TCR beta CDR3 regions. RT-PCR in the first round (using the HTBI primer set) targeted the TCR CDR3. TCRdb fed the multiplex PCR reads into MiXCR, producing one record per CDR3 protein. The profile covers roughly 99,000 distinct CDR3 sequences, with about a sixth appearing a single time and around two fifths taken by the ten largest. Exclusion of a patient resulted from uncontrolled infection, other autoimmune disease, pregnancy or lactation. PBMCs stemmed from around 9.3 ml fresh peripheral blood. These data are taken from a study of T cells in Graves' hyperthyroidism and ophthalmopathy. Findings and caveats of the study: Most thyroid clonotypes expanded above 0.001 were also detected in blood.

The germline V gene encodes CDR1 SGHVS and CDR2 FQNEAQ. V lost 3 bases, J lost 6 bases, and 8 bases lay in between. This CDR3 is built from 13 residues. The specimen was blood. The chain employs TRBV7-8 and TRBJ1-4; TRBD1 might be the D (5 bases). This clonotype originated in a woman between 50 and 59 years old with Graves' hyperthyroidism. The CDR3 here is CASSFLRDEKLFF. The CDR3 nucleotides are TGTGCCAGCAGCTTTCTCAGGGATGAAAAACTGTTTTTT. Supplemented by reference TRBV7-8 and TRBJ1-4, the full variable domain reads GAGVSQSPRYKVAKRGQDVALRCDPISGHVSLFWYQQALGQGPEFLTYFQNEAQLDKSGLPSDRFFAERPEGSVSTLKIQRTQQEDSAVYLCASSFLRDEKLFFGSGTQLSVL.